The 18 T cell receptor beta chains presented below share a single source sample, sequenced in a study of identical twins (dated by TCRdb to 2015 to 2016). The library was made by 5' RACE. Sequencing took place on an Illumina HiSeq 2000. TCRdb reanalyzed the raw reads on its own, using fastp at Q25 for trimming and MiXCR for clone calling, and kept in-frame beta chains. When rows share a CDR3 protein, they turn into one entry using the most common DNA and genes. Recorded for this sample are around 500,000 distinct CDR3 sequences; 14% of them occurred a single time. Over 0.5% of the sample is taken by the ten largest. These data also formed part of another study, on yellow fever vaccine responses in identical twins.

The material sequenced was CD4+ T cells sorted from blood. The receptors originated from a woman aged 18-29 years in good health.

This clonotype turned up a few times. The chain uses TRBV12-3 or TRBV12-4 and TRBJ2-2; 11 positions agree with TRBD2. This CDR3 has 16 residues. Trimming cost V 6 bases and J 9 bases; bases outside gene matches: 12. CDR3 DNA sequence: TGTGCCAGCAGCTGGACTAGCGGGCCACCGCACCGGGAGCTGTTTTTT. Its translation: CASSWTSGPPHRELFF.

The chain recombines TRBV6-2 or TRBV6-3 with TRBJ2-7; tentative D call: TRBD2 (5 bases). Germline V gene sequence: CDR1 MNHEY, CDR2 SVGEGT. This CDR3 is 14 amino acids long. V lost 7 bases to trimming and J lost 5 bases, with 18 bases between them. The CDR3 here is CASKFQDSRHEQYF. The CDR3 DNA is TGTGCCAGCAAATTCCAGGACTCCCGTCACGAGCAGTACTTC.

The V call is TRBV5-1, the J call TRBJ2-5; a weak D match, TRBD1 (6 bases). Germline values: CDR1 SGHRS, CDR2 YFSETQ. Deletions cut 4 bases from V and 5 bases from J, with 18 bases between. The CDR3 runs 15 residues. In nucleotides, the CDR3 is TGCGCCAGCAGCCCACGGGACACCTCCCGTGAGACCCAGTACTTC. Its translation is CASSPRDTSRETQYF.

This clonotype was recorded at least ten times. The germline gene is not matched at one end of the junction; a read error may be the cause. V usage is TRBV5-1 and J usage is TRBJ2-1; TRBD2 matches 8 bases. The CDR3 has 14 residues. Germline CDR1 reads SGHRS; CDR2 reads YFSETQ. In DNA, the CDR3 is TGTGCCAGCAGCTTAGGGCTAGCGGGCGATGAGCAGTTCTTC. As protein: CASSLGLAGDEQFF.

The J gene is TRBJ2-3, the V gene TRBV10-1; D uncertain. Trimming took off 0 bases at V and 6 bases at J, with 10 bases between the two ends. Germline CDR1 reads WNHNN; CDR2 reads SYGVQD (reference sequence). The CDR3 runs 14 residues. CDR3 sequence: CASSESKGADTQYF. Here the CDR3 DNA reads TGCGCCAGCAGTGAGTCGAAGGGCGCGGATACGCAGTATTTT.

This clonotype was picked up a small number of times. This chain joins TRBV9 and TRBJ2-3; D might be TRBD2 (5 bases). The germline gives CDR1 SGDLS, CDR2 YYNGEE. This CDR3 has 14 residues. The V end lost 3 bases, the J end lost 0 bases, and 8 bases lay between the germline ends. CDR3 in DNA: TGTGCCAGCAGCGCTAGCCTTAGCACAGATACGCAGTATTTT. This sequence encodes CASSASLSTDTQYF.

This clonotype was observed at least ten times. This chain links TRBV6-5 with TRBJ1-5, with 7 bases that match TRBD1. The junction had 4 bases not matched to a gene; V was cut back by 4 bases and J by 4 bases. The CDR3 is 14 amino acids. The germline CDR1 and CDR2 sequences are MNHEY and SVGAGI. The CDR3 is CASSSLGQNQPQHF. CDR3 nucleotide sequence: TGTGCCAGCAGTTCCCTGGGACAGAATCAGCCCCAGCATTTT.

The V gene is TRBV27, the J gene TRBJ2-7, with TRBD1 identical over 10 bases. Germline assignment: CDR1 MNHEY and CDR2 SMNVEV (reference sequence). This CDR3 has 14 residues. J lost 4 bases, V lost 6 bases, and 6 bases had no gene match. The CDR3, as DNA: TGTGCCAGCAGACCGGGACAGGGGTTGTACGAGCAGTACTTC. Protein: CASRPGQGLYEQYF.

The chain is built from TRBV20-1 and TRBJ2-3; either TRBD1 or TRBD2 may fit D (5 bases each). V was pared by 7 bases and J by 0 bases, with 8 bases between. From germline, CDR1 is DFQATT and CDR2 SNEGSKA (reference sequence). The CDR3 extends over 12 amino acids. This CDR3 is CSGWGSTDTQYF. CDR3 bases: TGCAGTGGGTGGGGGAGCACAGATACGCAGTATTTT.

This rearrangement joins TRBV2 to TRBJ2-1; a weak D match, TRBD2 (6 bases). The ends were cut back, 4 bases at V and 6 bases at J, with 10 bases in the middle. The CDR3 runs to 13 residues. Germline V gene lookup returns CDR1 SNHLY and CDR2 FYNNEI. DNA of the CDR3: TGTGCCAGCAGTGGGGACTTATCCAATGAGCAGTTCTTC. As protein: CASSGDLSNEQFF. Full variable domain (missing parts from reference TRBV2 and TRBJ2-1): EPEVTQTPSHQVTQMGQEVILRCVPISNHLYFYWYRQILGQKVEFLVSFYNNEISEKSEIFDDQFSVERPDGSNFTLKIRSTKLEDSAMYFCASSGDLSNEQFFGPGTRLTVL.

The chain recombines TRBV2 with TRBJ2-1; D perhaps matches TRBD2 (5 bases). CDR3 length: 12 amino acids. The germline gives CDR1 SNHLY, CDR2 FYNNEI. V lost 2 bases, J lost 9 bases, and 8 bases lay in between. CDR3 region: CASSERDFEQFF. The CDR3 nucleotides read TGTGCCAGCAGTGAACGGGATTTTGAGCAGTTCTTC. Variable domain in full (rest from reference TRBV2 and TRBJ2-1): EPEVTQTPSHQVTQMGQEVILRCVPISNHLYFYWYRQILGQKVEFLVSFYNNEISEKSEIFDDQFSVERPDGSNFTLKIRSTKLEDSAMYFCASSERDFEQFFGPGTRLTVL.

This clonotype was counted only a few times. The chain combines TRBV14 with TRBJ2-2; D perhaps matches TRBD2 (5 bases). The length of the CDR3 is 17 residues. The ends were cut back, 0 bases at V and 4 bases at J, with 15 bases in the middle. Germline values: CDR1 SGHDN, CDR2 FVKESK. The DNA of the CDR3 is TGTGCCAGCAGCCAAGATTACACTAGACAACGCACCGGGGAGCTGTTTTTT. It specifies CASSQDYTRQRTGELFF. Variable domain in full (rest from reference TRBV14 and TRBJ2-2): EAGVTQFPSHSVIEKGQTVTLRCDPISGHDNLYWYRRVMGKEIKFLLHFVKESKQDESGMPNNRFLAERTGGTYSTLKVQPAELEDSGVYFCASSQDYTRQRTGELFFGEGSRLTVL.

This chain links TRBV7-2 with TRBJ2-7, with 9 bases that match TRBD2. With 2 bases clipped from V and 0 bases from J, the junction kept 8 bases outside the gene matches. In germline, CDR1 is SGHTA, CDR2 FQGNSA. This CDR3 has 17 residues. In DNA form, the CDR3 reads TGTGCCAGCAGCTTACACCTACTAGCGGGTGTCTCCTACGAGCAGTACTTC. It specifies CASSLHLLAGVSYEQYF. The full variable domain, in which reference TRBV7-2 and TRBJ2-7 provide the parts outside the CDR3, is GAGVSQSPSNKVTEKGKDVELRCDPISGHTALYWYRQSLGQGLEFLIYFQGNSAPDKSGLPSDRFSAERTGGSVSTLTIQRTQQEDSAVYLCASSLHLLAGVSYEQYFGPGTRLTVT.

This clonotype appeared many times. The CDR3 loop is CASSSNPGTAGTSSYNEQFF. CDR3 bases: TGTGCCAGCAGCTCCAATCCCGGAACAGCCGGGACCAGTTCCTACAATGAGCAGTTCTTC. J is TRBJ2-1 and V is TRBV11-1; D might be TRBD1 or TRBD2, each matching 5 bases. Germline loops: CDR1 SGHAT, CDR2 FQDESV (reference sequence). This CDR3 region has 20 residues. V dropped 4 bases and J dropped 1 base, with 26 bases sitting between them.

This chain joins TRBV23-1 and TRBJ2-2; D is uncertain. TRBV23-1 is recorded as an ORF, its role being uncertain. Trimming cost V 0 bases and J 3 bases, with 8 bases left between them. The CDR3 consists of 15 residues. CDR3 sequence reads: CASSQSSSYTGELFF. The CDR3 DNA sequence: TGCGCCAGCAGTCAATCCAGCAGTTACACCGGGGAGCTGTTTTTT.

This clonotype was counted between two and nine times. The chain is built from TRBV24-1 and TRBJ2-1, with TRBD2 matching over 10 bases. CDR3 length: 13 residues. Germline lookup yields CDR1 KGHDR and CDR2 SFDVKD. Germline trimming cut 9 bases from V and 5 bases from J; bases unmatched to any gene: 3. The DNA for the CDR3 is TGTGCCACCGAGCGGGGGGGCGACAATGAGCAGTTCTTC. This translates into CATERGGDNEQFF.

CDR3 sequence reads: CASSWGTGYGYTF. CDR3 nucleotides: TGCGCCAGCAGCTGGGGGACAGGCTATGGCTACACCTTC. The gene calls are TRBV5-1 and TRBJ1-2; TRBD1 agrees at 8 bases. Germline V gene sequence: CDR1 SGHRS, CDR2 YFSETQ. The CDR3 spans 13 residues. With V trimmed by 3 bases and J by 4 bases, 2 bases remained unmatched.

The chain uses TRBV5-1 and TRBJ2-2, with TRBD2 as a possible D gene (5 bases). Germline loops: CDR1 SGHRS, CDR2 YFSETQ. This CDR3 is 13 amino acids long. The V end was cut by 5 bases, the J end by 5 bases, with 10 bases between. CDR3 amino acids: CASSLTITGELFF. CDR3 in DNA: TGCGCCAGCAGTTTGACTATTACCGGGGAGCTGTTTTTT.